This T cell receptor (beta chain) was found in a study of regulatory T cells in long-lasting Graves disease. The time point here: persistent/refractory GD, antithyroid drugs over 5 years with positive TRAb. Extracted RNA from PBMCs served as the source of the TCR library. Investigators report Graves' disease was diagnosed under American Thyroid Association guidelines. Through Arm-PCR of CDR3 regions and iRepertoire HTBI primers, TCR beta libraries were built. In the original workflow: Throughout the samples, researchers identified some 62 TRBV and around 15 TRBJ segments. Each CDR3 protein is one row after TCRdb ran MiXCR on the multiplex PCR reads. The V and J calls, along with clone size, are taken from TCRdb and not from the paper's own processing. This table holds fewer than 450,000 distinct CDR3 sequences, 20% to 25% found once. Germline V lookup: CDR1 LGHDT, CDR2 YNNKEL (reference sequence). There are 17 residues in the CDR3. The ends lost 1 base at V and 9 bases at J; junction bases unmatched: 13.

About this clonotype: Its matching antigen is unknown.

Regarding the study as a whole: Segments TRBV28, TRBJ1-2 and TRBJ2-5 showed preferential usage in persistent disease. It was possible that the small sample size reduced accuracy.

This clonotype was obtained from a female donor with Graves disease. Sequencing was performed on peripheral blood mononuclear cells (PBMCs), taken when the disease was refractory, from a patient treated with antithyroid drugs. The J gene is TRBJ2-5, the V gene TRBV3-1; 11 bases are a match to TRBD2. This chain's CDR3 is CASSQVPNSGRAGSQYF. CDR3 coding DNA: TGTGCCAGCAGCCAAGTTCCTAATAGCGGGAGGGCCGGGTCCCAGTACTTC.